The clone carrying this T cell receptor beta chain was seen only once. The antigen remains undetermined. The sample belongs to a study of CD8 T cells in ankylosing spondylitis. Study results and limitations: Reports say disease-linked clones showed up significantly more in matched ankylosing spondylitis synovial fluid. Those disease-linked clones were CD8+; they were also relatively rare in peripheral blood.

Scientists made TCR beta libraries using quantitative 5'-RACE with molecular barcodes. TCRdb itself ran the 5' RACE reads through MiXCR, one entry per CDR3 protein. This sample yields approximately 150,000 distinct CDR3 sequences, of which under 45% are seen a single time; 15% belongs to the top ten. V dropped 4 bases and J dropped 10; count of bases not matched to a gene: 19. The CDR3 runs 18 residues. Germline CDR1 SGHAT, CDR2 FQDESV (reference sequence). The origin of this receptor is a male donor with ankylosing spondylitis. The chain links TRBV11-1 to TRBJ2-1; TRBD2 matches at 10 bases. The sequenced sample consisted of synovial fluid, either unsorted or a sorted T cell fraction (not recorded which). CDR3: CASSSNRGLAGAVWEQFF. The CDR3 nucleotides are TGTGCCAGCAGCTCTAACCGGGGGCTAGCGGGAGCGGTATGGGAGCAGTTCTTC.